These 24 T cell receptor beta chains came from one sample sequenced in a study of CD8+CD57+ T cells in acquired aplastic anemia. Profiling that covered TCR beta VDJ and CDR3 relied on genomic DNA as its template. TCRdb fed the reads into MiXCR, producing one record per CDR3 protein. The data show more than 150,000 distinct CDR3 sequences, around half seen once. The sequencing sample was made of sorted CD4+, CD8+, or CD8+CD57+ T cells (not recorded which) from PBMCs. The source of these receptors is a human donor in good health.

V gene TRBV30 combines with J gene TRBJ1-6; possible D gene TRBD1, 6 bases. V lost 2 bases, J lost 7 bases, and 9 bases lay in between. CDR1 is GTSNPN, CDR2 SVGIG, per germline (reference sequence). This CDR3 region has 13 residues. CDR3 in amino acids: CAWSKGVNSPLHF. CDR3 nucleotides: TGTGCCTGGAGTAAGGGGGTAAATTCACCCCTCCACTTT.

This clonotype was counted once. A much larger clone sits a single nucleotide away, making a read error possible. No conserved phenylalanine or tryptophan ends this CDR3, so it is likely a read error. The rearrangement joins TRBV5-1 to TRBJ1-4, with D possibly TRBD1 on 6 matching bases. The CDR3 covers 15 residues. V was pared by 2 bases and J by 3 bases, with 11 bases between. Germline lookup yields CDR1 SGHRS and CDR2 YFSETQ. As DNA, the CDR3 is TGCGCCAGCAGCTTACAGGGACGTGCTAATGAAAAACTGTTTCTT. This encodes CASSLQGRANEKLFL.

The chain is built from TRBV4-2 and TRBJ1-3; tentative D call: TRBD1 (5 bases). With 1 base removed from V and 4 bases from J, the gap between germline ends came to 14 bases. The germline V gene encodes CDR1 LGHNA and CDR2 YNFKEQ. This CDR3 region has 16 residues. CDR3 amino acids: CASSQGGGARGNTIYF. The CDR3 DNA is TGTGCCAGCAGCCAAGGAGGAGGGGCGAGAGGAAACACCATATATTTT.

The J gene is TRBJ1-2, the V gene TRBV25-1; the D gene is possibly TRBD1 (6 bases). Germline V gives CDR1 MGHDK, CDR2 SYGVNS. The CDR3 consists of 13 residues. The ends were cut back, 6 bases at V and 1 base at J, with 9 bases in the middle. The CDR3 DNA is TGTGCCAGCAGAGAAGGGGGTAACTATGGCTACACCTTC. This encodes CASREGGNYGYTF.

This clonotype showed up just once. The gene calls are TRBV29-1 and TRBJ1-6; D may be TRBD1 (5 bases). The germline V and J ends were trimmed by 8 bases and 7 bases, with 9 bases remaining between them. Germline assignment: CDR1 SQVTM and CDR2 ANQGSEA. This CDR3 comprises 11 residues. CDR3 loop: CSFQGNSPLHF. In DNA form, the CDR3 reads TGCAGCTTCCAGGGCAATTCACCCCTCCACTTT.

The chain has TRBV9 and TRBJ1-1, with 7 bases fitting TRBD1. The CDR3 extends over 14 amino acids. Trimming removed 3 bases from V and 5 bases from J; junction bases left unmatched: 7. Germline values: CDR1 SGDLS, CDR2 YYNGEE. Here the CDR3 DNA reads TGTGCCAGCAGCGAAGGGGGCGAAGGGACTGAAGCTTTCTTT. It is translated as CASSEGGEGTEAFF.

V gene TRBV19 combines with J gene TRBJ1-1, with D maybe TRBD1 (5 bases). Germline lookup yields CDR1 LNHDA and CDR2 SQIVND (reference sequence). The CDR3 is 14 amino acids. V shed 5 bases and J shed 4 bases, with 14 bases lying between them. CDR3 DNA sequence: TGTGCCAGTAGTCTACTGGGGCTGAGCACTGAAGCTTTCTTT. Protein sequence: CASSLLGLSTEAFF.

J is TRBJ1-5 and V is TRBV15; 7 bases map to TRBD1. This CDR3 has 13 amino acids. Germline loops: CDR1 LNHNV, CDR2 YYDKDF (reference sequence). V lost 8 bases, J lost 4 bases, and 5 bases stayed unmatched. The CDR3 coding sequence is TGTGCCACCGGAAGACAGGGAAATCAGCCCCAGCATTTT. Its protein is CATGRQGNQPQHF.

This clonotype was seen many times. The V gene is TRBV19, the J gene TRBJ2-2; no clear D gene. Germline lookup yields CDR1 LNHDA and CDR2 SQIVND (reference sequence). There are 17 residues in the CDR3. Trimming pared 7 bases from V and 5 bases from J, leaving 23 bases between. CDR3 sequence reads: CASNLWGGRPFTGELFF. CDR3 nucleotides: TGTGCCAGTAACCTATGGGGTGGAAGGCCCTTTACCGGGGAGCTGTTTTTT. The variable domain in full, with the rest retrieved from reference TRBV19 and TRBJ2-2, is DGGITQSPKYLFRKEGQNVTLSCEQNLNHDAMYWYRQDPGQGLRLIYYSQIVNDFQKGDIAEGYSVSREKKESFPLTVTSAQKNPTAFYLCASNLWGGRPFTGELFFGEGSRLTVL.

The rearrangement links TRBV28 to TRBJ1-2; 8 bases agree with TRBD1. V gave up 4 bases and J gave up 3 bases; unmatched junction bases: 19. The CDR3 covers 19 residues. Germline-derived CDR1 and CDR2 are MDHEN and SYDVKM. This chain's CDR3 is CASSSPTGGGAPYDYGYTF. CDR3 coding DNA: TGTGCCAGCAGTTCGCCTACAGGGGGAGGCGCGCCTTATGACTATGGCTACACCTTC.

Only a few counts were recorded for this clonotype. J is TRBJ2-3 and V is TRBV5-1; D may be TRBD1 or TRBD2 (6 bases each). CDR3 length: 15 amino acids. Germline CDR1 is SGHRS and CDR2 is YFSETQ. V shed 3 bases and J shed 0 bases, with 11 bases lying between them. DNA of the CDR3: TGCGCCAGCAGCTACTTGGGGGGCAGCACAGATACGCAGTATTTT. This gives the protein CASSYLGGSTDTQYF.

The sample holds many counts of this clonotype. The genes are TRBV10-2 and TRBJ2-1; D call uncertain. The germline V gene has CDR1 WSHSY and CDR2 SAAADI. Between the trimmed V and J ends, which lost 7 bases and 8 bases, there was a span of 15 bases. This CDR3 spans 13 amino acids. CDR3 sequence: CASIRVSGDEQFF. The CDR3 bases are TGCGCCAGCATTAGGGTCTCAGGCGATGAGCAGTTCTTC.

The chain couples TRBV7-2 to TRBJ2-7; D unclear. The germline gives CDR1 SGHTA, CDR2 FQGNSA. Between the trimmed V and J ends, which lost 0 bases and 2 bases, there was a span of 8 bases. The CDR3 contains 14 residues. For the CDR3, the DNA is TGTGCCAGCAGCTTAGCGGCAGGTACCTACGAGCAGTACTTC. Residues: CASSLAAGTYEQYF. Together with reference TRBV7-2 and TRBJ2-7, the CDR3 gives the full variable domain: GAGVSQSPSNKVTEKGKDVELRCDPISGHTALYWYRQSLGQGLEFLIYFQGNSAPDKSGLPSDRFSAERTGGSVSTLTIQRTQQEDSAVYLCASSLAAGTYEQYFGPGTRLTVT.

This rearrangement joins TRBV11-1 to TRBJ2-7, with D perhaps TRBD1 (5 bases). V lost 5 bases and J 7 bases, leaving 24 bases between the germline ends. Germline V lookup: CDR1 SGHAT, CDR2 FQDESV (reference sequence). There are 16 residues in the CDR3. CDR3: CASSAPQGFHRMEQYF. CDR3 coding DNA: TGTGCCAGCAGCGCACCCCAGGGATTCCACCGGATGGAGCAGTACTTC.

The rearrangement links TRBV4-1 to TRBJ2-7, with 7 bases that match TRBD2. CDR1 and CDR2 from the germline V gene are MGHRA and YSYEKL. CDR3 length equals 15 residues. V gave up 2 bases and J gave up 3 bases; unmatched junction bases: 7. The DNA for the CDR3 is TGCGCCAGCAGCCAAACCGGACTAGGAGACTACGAGCAGTACTTC. Translating gives CASSQTGLGDYEQYF.

CDR3 loop: CASSSLRLAGSEQYF. DNA of the CDR3: TGTGCCAGCAGCTCCCTCCGACTAGCGGGAAGTGAGCAGTACTTC. This sequence joins TRBV7-9 and TRBJ2-7; 11 nucleotides agree with TRBD2. The germline V gene encodes CDR1 SEHNR and CDR2 FQNEAQ (reference sequence). After removal of 4 bases from V and 7 bases from J, the junction contained 9 bases not matched to a gene. This CDR3 has 15 residues.

A few counts support this clonotype. The chain recombines TRBV10-3 with TRBJ2-3; 12 bases match TRBD2. Germline V gene data show CDR1 as ENHRY and CDR2 as SYGVKD. The V gene end was trimmed by 10 bases and the J gene end by 2 bases; junction bases not matched to a gene: 16. The CDR3 is made up of 18 amino acids. The CDR3 protein is CASLDRGLAGGFTDTQYF. Here the CDR3 DNA reads TGTGCCAGCCTCGACCGGGGGCTAGCGGGAGGGTTCACAGATACGCAGTATTTT.

This clonotype was recorded at least ten times. V and J are TRBV5-1 and TRBJ2-7, with no clear D. Germline loops: CDR1 SGHRS, CDR2 YFSETQ. This CDR3 is 14 amino acids long. Trimming took 2 bases from V and 0 from J, leaving 9 bases between them. The DNA for the CDR3 is TGCGCCAGCAGCTTACAGACGAGCTCCTACGAGCAGTACTTC. Translation gives CASSLQTSSYEQYF.

Points on this clonotype: This may arise from a read error, as a much more abundant clone is one base away. The rearrangement links TRBV12-3 or TRBV12-4 to TRBJ2-5, with D perhaps matching TRBD2 (6 bases). The CDR3 is 17 amino acids. CDR3 bases: TGTGCCAGCAGTTTTACTGGTGGGGGGACGGGGCAAGAGACCCTGTACTTC. Translation: CASSFTGGGTGQETLYF.

This clonotype has more than one count but fewer than ten. The genes are TRBV13 and TRBJ2-1; 16 bases align to TRBD2. The CDR3 loop spans 18 amino acids. V lost 5 bases to trimming and J lost 7 bases; unmatched junction nucleotides: 11. CDR1 is PRHDT, CDR2 FYEKMQ, per germline (reference sequence). The DNA of the CDR3 is TGTGCCAGCAGCCTAAAAATACCGGGACTAGCGGGGGGGAATGAGCAGTTCTTC. Its translation: CASSLKIPGLAGGNEQFF.

The chain couples TRBV19 to TRBJ2-1; D might be TRBD2 (6 bases). CDR3 length: 16 amino acids. Germline CDR1 and CDR2: LNHDA and SQIVND (reference sequence). V dropped 8 bases and J dropped 0 bases, with 17 bases sitting between them. The CDR3 DNA is TGTGCCAGTGGTGTGACACTAGCATCCTCCTACAATGAGCAGTTCTTC. Its translation: CASGVTLASSYNEQFF.

The sample holds a few counts of this clonotype. J is TRBJ1-6 and V is TRBV2; 8 bases map to TRBD1. The CDR3 loop spans 16 amino acids. Per germline, CDR1 SNHLY and CDR2 FYNNEI. The V segment lost 4 bases and the J segment 6 bases; nucleotides outside the gene matches: 8. The CDR3 protein is CASSVGSGGLNSPLHF. CDR3 coding DNA: TGTGCCAGCAGTGTGGGGTCAGGGGGCCTTAATTCACCCCTCCACTTT.

The CDR3 DNA reads as TGTGCCAGCAGCTTGGAGGGACAGGGTCCGGATGGCTACACCTTC. Translation: CASSLEGQGPDGYTF. The chain couples TRBV5-4 to TRBJ1-2; 9 positions match TRBD1. Losses at the gene ends were 0 bases for V and 6 bases for J; bases not matched to a gene: 6. Looked up from germline, CDR1 is SGHNT and CDR2 is YYREEE (reference sequence). This CDR3 is built from 15 residues.

This clonotype was counted between two and nine times. The chain recombines TRBV28 with TRBJ1-3; D uncertain. V was shortened by 6 bases and J by 4 bases, with 19 bases between the two germline ends. From germline, CDR1 is MDHEN and CDR2 SYDVKM. This CDR3 comprises 16 residues. Here the CDR3 DNA reads TGTGCCAGCAGACTTTCGTCCGTTGTTAGAGGAAACACCATATATTTT. It codes for CASRLSSVVRGNTIYF.